This record concerns one TCR beta chain sequence. The sample belongs to a study of T cells after somatic rescue of genetic block. V lost 5 bases, J lost 2 bases, and 10 bases lay in between. This CDR3 has 14 residues. CDR1 and CDR2 from the germline V gene are MNHEY and SMNVEV (reference sequence). Assay used: immunoSEQ multiplex PCR; TCRdb lists only in-frame clones, some missing. The data show under 150,000 clones, 90% to 95% seen once. The J gene is TRBJ1-5, the V gene TRBV27; D gene ambiguous. The sequence came from a woman between 18 and 30 years old. Sequenced: peripheral blood mononuclear cells (PBMCs). The CDR3 here is CASSRSSGNQPQHF. The CDR3 DNA is TGTGCCAGCAGTCGTTCCTCGGGCAATCAGCCCCAGCATTTT.